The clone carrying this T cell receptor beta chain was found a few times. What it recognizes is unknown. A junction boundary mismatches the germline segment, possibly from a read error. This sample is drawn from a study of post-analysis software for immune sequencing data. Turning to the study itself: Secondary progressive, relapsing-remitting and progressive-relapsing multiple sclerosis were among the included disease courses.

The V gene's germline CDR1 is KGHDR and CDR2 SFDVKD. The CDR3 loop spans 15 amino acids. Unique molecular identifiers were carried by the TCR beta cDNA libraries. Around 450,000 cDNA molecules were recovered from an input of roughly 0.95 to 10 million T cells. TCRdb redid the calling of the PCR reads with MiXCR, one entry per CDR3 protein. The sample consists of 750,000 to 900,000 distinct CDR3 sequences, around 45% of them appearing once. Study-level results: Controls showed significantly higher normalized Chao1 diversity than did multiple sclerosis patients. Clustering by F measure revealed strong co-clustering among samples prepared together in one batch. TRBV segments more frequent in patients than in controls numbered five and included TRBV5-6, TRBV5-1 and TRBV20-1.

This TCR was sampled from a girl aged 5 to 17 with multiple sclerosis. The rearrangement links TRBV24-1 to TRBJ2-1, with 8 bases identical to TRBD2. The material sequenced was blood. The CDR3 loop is CAASPTSGLGNEQFF. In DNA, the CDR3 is TGTGCCGCCAGTCCCACTAGCGGCCTAGGTAATGAGCAGTTCTTC.